This T cell receptor beta chain comes out of a study of cytomegalovirus exposure and HLA in healthy donors. Whole-study findings and limits: Exclusion applied to some V segments, including TRBV6-2 and TRBV6-3, as they were indistinguishable.

About this clone itself: Its antigen is as yet unknown.

Germline values: CDR1 SGHVS, CDR2 FQNEAQ. CDR3 length equals 14 residues. Trimming removed 1 base from V and 1 base from J, with 7 bases in between. Both 60 Vbeta primers and 13 Jbeta primers went into the PCR. Libraries were prepared by immunoSEQ multiplex PCR; TCRdb keeps only in-frame clonotypes and omits some of them. The sample includes 95,000 to 150,000 clones, 75% to 90% of them seen just once. The rearrangement links TRBV7-8 to TRBJ1-1; D gene ambiguous. The sample taken for sequencing was PBMCs. The receptor was isolated from a female donor in good health and CMV-seropositive. CDR3 sequence: CASSLVAGNTEAFF. The CDR3 DNA sequence: TGTGCCAGCAGCTTAGTCGCAGGGAACACTGAAGCTTTCTTT.